The text below deals with one T cell receptor (beta chain). RNA transcripts served as the template for amplifying TCR beta CDR3 regions. In the first-round RT-PCR of the TCR CDR3, the HTBI primer set was used. TCRdb re-derived calls from the multiplex PCR reads in MiXCR, one entry per CDR3 protein. The profile shows 300,000 to 450,000 distinct CDR3 sequences, 20% to 30% of them singletons. This entry comes from a study of T cells in Graves' hyperthyroidism and ophthalmopathy. Whole-study context: Peripheral blood was acquired at first diagnosis, ahead of any therapy whatsoever.

With V trimmed by 2 bases and J by 3 bases, 3 bases remained unmatched. Germline values: CDR1 KGHDR, CDR2 SFDVKD. The CDR3 is 16 amino acids. The origin of this receptor is a man aged 50-60 years with Graves' hyperthyroidism. This chain joins TRBV24-1 and TRBJ1-5; TRBD1 agrees at 10 bases. The source material was blood. Here the CDR3 reads CATSDSDRGSNQPQHF. In DNA, the CDR3 is TGTGCCACCAGTGATTCGGACAGGGGGTCCAATCAGCCCCAGCATTTT.